Shown below are 10 T cell receptor beta chains from a single sample sequenced in a study of T cell responses to AZD1222 COVID-19 vaccine. Some clones are missing from TCRdb's copy, which holds only in-frame ones; the method was immunoSEQ multiplex PCR. The sample consists of 80,000 to 130,000 clones, around nine tenths of them appearing once. The sample consisted of peripheral blood, taken on day 0 of AZD1222 vaccination. Source of these receptors: an adult in good health.

This sequence joins TRBV2 and TRBJ2-4; D is uncertain. This CDR3 is 13 amino acids long. The germline CDR1 and CDR2 sequences are SNHLY and FYNNEI. With 4 bases removed from V and 6 bases from J, the gap between germline ends came to 10 bases. This CDR3 is CASSVGSGNIQYF. DNA for the CDR3: TGTGCCAGCAGTGTAGGTTCGGGAAACATTCAGTACTTC.

The gene calls are TRBV5-6 and TRBJ1-3; D remains ambiguous. The CDR3 runs 16 residues. CDR1 SGHDT and CDR2 YYEEEE come from the germline V gene. V lost 1 base and J lost 1, with 12 bases in between. This chain's CDR3 is CASSLYYTASGNTIYF. DNA for the CDR3: TGTGCCAGCAGCTTGTACTATACCGCTTCTGGAAACACCATATATTTT.

This chain uses TRBV19 with TRBJ1-1; D gene ambiguous. The V end was cut by 4 bases, the J end by 4 bases, with 13 bases between. The CDR3 length is 14 residues. Germline V gene lookup returns CDR1 LNHDA and CDR2 SQIVND (reference sequence). This chain's CDR3 is CASSTQTVITEAFF. For the CDR3, the DNA is TGTGCCAGTAGTACGCAAACAGTGATCACTGAAGCTTTCTTT.

The genes are TRBV15 and TRBJ2-5; D perhaps matches TRBD1 (5 bases). Germline CDR1 and CDR2: LNHNV and YYDKDF (reference sequence). V shed 5 bases and J shed 7 bases, with 17 bases lying between them. The CDR3 length is 14 residues. This chain's CDR3 is CATSPKGQGLTQYF. The CDR3 DNA is TGTGCCACCAGCCCTAAAGGGCAGGGATTGACCCAGTACTTC.

The chain uses TRBV13 and TRBJ1-2, with D unresolved. Trimming left V 2 bases short and J 7 bases short, with 17 bases between. The V gene's germline CDR1 is PRHDT and CDR2 FYEKMQ (reference sequence). The length of the CDR3 is 15 residues. CDR3 residues: CASSLTPRGGSGYTF. The CDR3 DNA reads as TGTGCCAGCAGCTTAACCCCGCGAGGAGGGAGTGGCTACACCTTC.

This chain uses TRBV6-5 with TRBJ2-7, with 9 bases matching TRBD1. V shed 6 bases, J shed 3 bases, and the junction held 9 bases outside the gene matches. The CDR3 extends over 15 amino acids. In germline, CDR1 is MNHEY, CDR2 SVGAGI. The CDR3 protein is CASRSGQGNFYEQYF. For the CDR3, the DNA is TGTGCCAGCAGGTCCGGACAGGGGAATTTCTACGAGCAGTACTTC.

The chain recombines TRBV7-9 with TRBJ2-1; perhaps TRBD2 as D (6 bases). This CDR3 spans 15 amino acids. Germline loops: CDR1 SEHNR, CDR2 FQNEAQ (reference sequence). Trimming pared 6 bases from V and 2 bases from J, leaving 14 bases between. The CDR3 loop is CASSMRGGAYNEQFF. The DNA for the CDR3 is TGTGCCAGCAGTATGAGGGGCGGGGCCTACAATGAGCAGTTCTTC.

This clone has just a few counts. The CDR3 coding sequence is TGTGCCAGCAGCTTATTTGTACAGACCACTGAAGCTTTCTTT. Amino acids: CASSLFVQTTEAFF. The V and J genes are TRBV7-9 and TRBJ1-1, with D hard to call. This CDR3 is 14 amino acids long. Germline V lookup: CDR1 SEHNR, CDR2 FQNEAQ (reference sequence). V was pared by 2 bases and J by 4 bases, with 11 bases between. Drawing the rest from reference TRBV7-9 and TRBJ1-1, the complete variable domain is DTGVSQNPRHKITKRGQNVTFRCDPISEHNRLYWYRQTLGQGPEFLTYFQNEAQLEKSRLLSDRFSAERPKGSFSTLEIQRTEQGDSAMYLCASSLFVQTTEAFFGQGTRLTVV.

This clone was recorded only once. The rearrangement links TRBV6-6 to TRBJ2-7, with TRBD1 identical over 7 bases. The J segment lost 7 bases and the V segment lost 7 bases, leaving 13 bases of the junction unmatched. The CDR3 totals 14 residues. Per germline, CDR1 MNHNY and CDR2 SVGAGI (reference sequence). CDR3 sequence reads: CASILGTALGEQYF. The CDR3 DNA is TGTGCCAGCATCCTAGGGACAGCCCTGGGAGAGCAGTACTTC.

The V and J genes are TRBV18 and TRBJ1-4; the match to TRBD1 covers 7 bases. The CDR3 runs to 14 residues. The germline V gene encodes CDR1 KGHSH and CDR2 LQKENI. J was trimmed by 5 bases and V by 3 bases; bases with no gene match: 3. The CDR3 nucleotides read TGTGCCAGCTCACCGGGACAGAGGAATGAAAAACTGTTTTTT. Protein sequence: CASSPGQRNEKLFF.